The 7 T cell receptor beta chains in this list originate from one sample, sequenced in a study of T cells after yellow fever vaccination (dated by TCRdb to the late 2010s). The sample's treatment or condition label, in plain terms: live attenuated yellow fever vaccine strain. The library relied on 5' RACE. The reads were generated on an Illumina NovaSeq 6000. The public reads were quality trimmed at Q25 with fastp and then assembled into clones with MiXCR by TCRdb, keeping productive beta chains. When rows share a CDR3 protein, they turn into one entry using the most common DNA and genes. In all, the sample holds 280,000 or so distinct CDR3 sequences, and 7.5% to 9.5% of those were seen once. Approximately 3.5% of the sample lies in the top ten. The sample consisted of CD4+ T cells sorted from PBMCs, taken 5 days after the yellow fever booster vaccination. These receptors were obtained from a man in his late teens or twenties who received the YFV17D yellow fever vaccine.

CDR3 in DNA: TGTGCCACCAGCAGAGGCCAGGGGAGTGAAAAACTGTTTTTT. Protein sequence: CATSRGQGSEKLFF. The rearrangement links TRBV15 to TRBJ1-4; possible D gene TRBD1, 6 bases. The CDR3 is 14 residues long. Trimming removed 1 base at V and 7 bases at J, with 10 bases between. CDR1 LNHNV and CDR2 YYDKDF come from the germline V gene (reference sequence). Drawing the rest from reference TRBV15 and TRBJ1-4, the complete variable domain is DAMVIQNPRYQVTQFGKPVTLSCSQTLNHNVMYWYQQKSSQAPKLLFHYYDKDFNNEADTPDNFQSRRPNTSFCFLDIRSPGLGDTAMYLCATSRGQGSEKLFFGSGTQLSVL.

This clonotype was counted only a few times. V and J are TRBV7-6 and TRBJ1-3; D is possibly TRBD1 (5 bases). The V gene's germline CDR1 is SGHVS and CDR2 FNYEAQ. The CDR3 runs 16 residues. Between the trimmed V and J ends, which lost 1 base and 0 bases, there was a span of 10 bases. CDR3 DNA sequence: TGTGCCAGCAGCTTAGAGGCAGGGAACTCTGGAAACACCATATATTTT. This sequence encodes CASSLEAGNSGNTIYF.

This clonotype was observed a handful of times. The chain couples TRBV6-6 to TRBJ2-2, with 7 positions matching TRBD1. In germline, CDR1 is MNHNY, CDR2 SVGAGI (reference sequence). V dropped 4 bases and J dropped 7; count of bases not matched to a gene: 12. This CDR3 has 16 amino acids. The CDR3 coding sequence is TGTGCCAGCAGTTCAACTCGACAGGGATCGGGCGGGGAGCTGTTTTTT. Its translation is CASSSTRQGSGGELFF.

CDR3 in DNA: TGTGCCAGCTCACTTCGGGGGGGCGCGATGGCTTTCTTT. Protein sequence: CASSLRGGAMAFF. The chain recombines TRBV18 with TRBJ1-1, with D possibly being TRBD1 (6 bases). The ends were cut back, 4 bases at V and 11 bases at J, with 17 bases in the middle. CDR3 size: 13 residues. CDR1 and CDR2 from the germline V gene are KGHSH and LQKENI. The full variable domain, completed using reference TRBV18 and TRBJ1-1, is NAGVMQNPRHLVRRRGQEARLRCSPMKGHSHVYWYRQLPEEGLKFMVYLQKENIIDESGMPKERFSAEFPKEGPSILRIQQVVRGDSAAYFCASSLRGGAMAFFGQGTRLTVV.

This clonotype was observed a handful of times. The chain combines TRBV11-2 with TRBJ1-1; D ambiguous. This CDR3 comprises 12 residues. CDR1 is SGHAT, CDR2 FQNNGV, per germline. Trimming took off 5 bases at V and 9 bases at J, with 13 bases between the two ends. The CDR3 nucleotides read TGTGCCAGCAGCGCAGAATATCCTAAAGCTTTCTTT. This sequence encodes CASSAEYPKAFF.

V is TRBV12-3 or TRBV12-4 and J is TRBJ1-2, with D maybe TRBD1 (6 bases). V was pared by 6 bases and J by 8 bases, with 19 bases between. The CDR3 length is 14 residues. Here the CDR3 reads CASSDSGGRWGYTF. CDR3 sequence (DNA): TGTGCCAGCAGCGACAGCGGGGGCCGCTGGGGCTACACCTTC.

This clonotype was counted between two and nine times. The chain joins TRBV20-1 to TRBJ1-4, with D hard to call. V gave up 6 bases and J gave up 4 bases, with 12 bases separating them. CDR3 length: 13 amino acids. Germline-derived CDR1 and CDR2 are DFQATT and SNEGSKA (reference sequence). CDR3 protein: CSARKGFNEKLFF. CDR3 DNA: TGCAGTGCCAGAAAAGGGTTTAATGAAAAACTGTTTTTT.